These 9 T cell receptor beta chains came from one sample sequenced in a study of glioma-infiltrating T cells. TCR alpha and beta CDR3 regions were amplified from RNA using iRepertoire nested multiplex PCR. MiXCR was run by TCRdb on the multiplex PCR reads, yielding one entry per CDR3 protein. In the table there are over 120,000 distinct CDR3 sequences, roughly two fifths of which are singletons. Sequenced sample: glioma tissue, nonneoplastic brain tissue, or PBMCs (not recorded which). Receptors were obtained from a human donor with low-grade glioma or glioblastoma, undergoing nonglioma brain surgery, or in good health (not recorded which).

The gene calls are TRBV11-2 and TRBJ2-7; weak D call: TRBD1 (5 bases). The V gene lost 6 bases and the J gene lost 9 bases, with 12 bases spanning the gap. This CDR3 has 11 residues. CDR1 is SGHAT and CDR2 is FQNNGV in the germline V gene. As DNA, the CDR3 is TGTGCCAGCAGGTCAGGGTCAGTGCAGTACTTC. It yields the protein CASRSGSVQYF. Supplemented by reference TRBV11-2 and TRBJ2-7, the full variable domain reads EAGVAQSPRYKIIEKRQSVAFWCNPISGHATLYWYQQILGQGPKLLIQFQNNGVVDDSQLPKDRFSAERLKGVDSTLKIQPAKLEDSAVYLCASRSGSVQYFGPGTRLTVT.

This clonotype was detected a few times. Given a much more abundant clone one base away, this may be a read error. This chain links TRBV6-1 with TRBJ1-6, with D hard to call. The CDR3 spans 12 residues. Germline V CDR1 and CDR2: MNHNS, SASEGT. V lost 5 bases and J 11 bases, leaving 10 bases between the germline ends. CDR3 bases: TGTGCCAGCAGTAAGGCGGATCCACCCCTCCACTTT. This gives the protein CASSKADPPLHF.

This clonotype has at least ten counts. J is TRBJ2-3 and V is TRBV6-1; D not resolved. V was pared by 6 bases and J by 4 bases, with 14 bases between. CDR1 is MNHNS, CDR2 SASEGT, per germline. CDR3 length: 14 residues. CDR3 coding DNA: TGTGCCAGCAGGAGGTCCTATGAGGCAGATACGCAGTATTTT. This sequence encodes CASRRSYEADTQYF.

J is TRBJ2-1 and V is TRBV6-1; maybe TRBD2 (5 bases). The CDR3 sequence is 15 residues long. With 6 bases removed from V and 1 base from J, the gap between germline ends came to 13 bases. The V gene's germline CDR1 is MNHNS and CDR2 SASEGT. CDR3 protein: CASSVTNGSYNEQFF. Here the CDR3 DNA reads TGTGCCAGCAGCGTGACTAACGGGTCCTACAATGAGCAGTTCTTC.

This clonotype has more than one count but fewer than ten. This CDR3 reads CASIRTSGANEQFF. CDR3 sequence (DNA): TGTGCCAGCATTCGGACTAGCGGCGCTAATGAGCAGTTCTTC. The V call is TRBV2, the J call TRBJ2-1, with 10 bases fitting TRBD2. The length of the CDR3 is 14 residues. V shed 7 bases and J 7 bases; nucleotides not matched to a gene: 7. Per germline, CDR1 SNHLY and CDR2 FYNNEI.

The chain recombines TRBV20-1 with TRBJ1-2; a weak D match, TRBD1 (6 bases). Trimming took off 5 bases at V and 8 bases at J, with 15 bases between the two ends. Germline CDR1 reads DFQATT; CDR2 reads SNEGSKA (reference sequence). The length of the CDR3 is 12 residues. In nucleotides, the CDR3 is TGCAGTGCTGTTAACAGGGAGGAAGGCTACACCTTC. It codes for CSAVNREEGYTF.

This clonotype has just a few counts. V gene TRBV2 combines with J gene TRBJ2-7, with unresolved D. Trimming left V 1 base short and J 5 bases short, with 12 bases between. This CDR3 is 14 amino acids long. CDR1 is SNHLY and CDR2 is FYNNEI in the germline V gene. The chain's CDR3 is CASSEVVGPDEQYF. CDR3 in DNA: TGTGCCAGCAGTGAAGTAGTTGGTCCGGACGAGCAGTACTTC.

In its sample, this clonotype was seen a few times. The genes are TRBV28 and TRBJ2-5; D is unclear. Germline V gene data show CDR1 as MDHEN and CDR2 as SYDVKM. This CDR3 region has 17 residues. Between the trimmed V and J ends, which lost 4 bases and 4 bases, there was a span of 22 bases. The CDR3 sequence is CASSSQTPLAKGETQYF. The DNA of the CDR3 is TGTGCCAGCAGTTCCCAAACTCCCCTCGCGAAGGGAGAGACCCAGTACTTC.

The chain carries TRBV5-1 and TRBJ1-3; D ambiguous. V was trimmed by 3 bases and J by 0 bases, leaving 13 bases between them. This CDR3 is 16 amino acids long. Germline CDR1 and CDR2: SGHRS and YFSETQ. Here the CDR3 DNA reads TGCGCCAGCAGCTCGGACGGTAGAAGCTCTGGAAACACCATATATTTT. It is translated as CASSSDGRSSGNTIYF. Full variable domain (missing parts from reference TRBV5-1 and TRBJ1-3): KAGVTQTPRYLIKTRGQQVTLSCSPISGHRSVSWYQQTPGQGLQFLFEYFSETQRNKGNFPGRFSGRQFSNSRSEMNVSTLELGDSALYLCASSSDGRSSGNTIYFGEGSWLTVV.